This TCR beta chain stems from a study of cytomegalovirus exposure and HLA in healthy donors. Study-wide results and limits: It emerged from a later analysis that several of the most significant clusters appeared to be linked to common viral pathogens. Highest at DRB1 and lowest at HLA-C, TCR association rates differed among HLA loci in a later analysis. The sole available immune exposure information was CMV serostatus.

The PCR was carried out with 60 Vbeta primers and 13 Jbeta primers. Sequencing was performed with immunoSEQ multiplex PCR; in TCRdb, only in-frame clones are kept and a portion is missing. The sample holds some 170,000 clones, 75% to 85% seen once. About this clone itself: Antigen specificity is unknown.

V was pared by 2 bases and J by 2 bases, with 10 bases between. CDR1 is MNHNY and CDR2 is SVGAGI in the germline V gene (reference sequence). This CDR3 is built from 15 residues. Sequenced: PBMCs. V is TRBV6-6 and J is TRBJ1-5; D gene unclear. The receptor's source is a woman younger than 35 in good health and CMV-seropositive. For the CDR3, the DNA is TGTGCCAGCAGTTACCCGTCTAGCGGCAATCAGCCCCAGCATTTT. This sequence encodes CASSYPSSGNQPQHF.